This T cell receptor (beta chain) appears in the sequencing data of a study of blood T cell repertoires in COVID-19. Study-level information: Researchers got acute and convalescent COVID-19 samples from the United States, Italy and Spain. Sources were T cells, B-cell-depleted T cells, or PBMCs; the material itself was cDNA or gDNA.

This clone was seen a few times. Source study methods: Scientists estimated how many nucleated cells there were by amplifying reference gene primers. Here immunoSEQ multiplex PCR was the method, and the copy in TCRdb shows in-frame clones only, minus some. V, J and clone size derive from that table, while D and trimming were established from the DNA sequence. The table has approximately 250,000 clones, approximately 84% seen once. The V and J ends lost 4 bases and 5 bases, in that order; junction bases with no gene match: 4. The CDR3 spans 14 residues. Germline V CDR1 and CDR2: LNHDA, SQIVND (reference sequence).

The receptor was isolated from a middle-aged man with acute or convalescent COVID-19. This sequence joins TRBV19 and TRBJ2-3, with 9 positions matching TRBD2. The material sequenced was peripheral blood. The DNA for the CDR3 is TGTGCCAGTAGTAGCGGGGGGGCCATAGATACGCAGTATTTT. Translation: CASSSGGAIDTQYF.